These T cell receptor beta chains were read from a single sample in a study of human T cells and chemical hapten exposure. TCRdb itself ran the RACE reads through MiXCR, one entry per CDR3 protein. The repertoire holds 180,000 or so distinct CDR3 sequences, with approximately 14% as singletons. The material sequenced was whole blood, taken in connection with sensitization to the hapten diphenylcyclopropenone (DPC). These TCRs come from a woman in her 30s with alopecia areata. Some clones in this sample may be carry-over from other donors' samples. Both conserved end residues are part of each CDR3. Each record gives: clone size, D gene, J gene, V gene, CDR3 protein, CDR3 DNA. D genes are given only for firm matches. A clone size is listed for some rows: how often the clone was seen (once, few, many), or a class if it is expanded.

few TRBD1 TRBJ1-1 TRBV11-2 CASSSLTGRDTEAFF TGTGCCAGCAGCTCTCTGACAGGGCGTGACACTGAAGCTTTCTTT
few TRBD1 TRBJ2-1 TRBV7-8 CASSLPRTGVGSYNEQFF TGTGCCAGCAGCTTACCCCGGACAGGGGTAGGTTCCTACAATGAGCAGTTCTTC
few TRBD1 TRBJ2-1 TRBV29-1 CSVDRVDEQFF TGCAGCGTAGACAGGGTTGATGAGCAGTTCTTC
few - TRBJ2-7 TRBV7-9 CASSPQAGSYEQYF TGTGCCAGCAGCCCACAGGCCGGGTCCTACGAGCAGTACTTC
- TRBD1 TRBJ1-1 TRBV5-5 CASSTGTAEAFF TGTGCCAGCAGCACTGGGACAGCGGAAGCTTTCTTT
once - TRBJ2-1 TRBV3-1 CASSQDNRGEQFF TGTGCCAGCAGCCAAGATAATAGAGGAGAGCAGTTCTTC
- - TRBJ1-2 TRBV12-3/TRBV12-4 CATRRGLVLYGYTF TGTGCCACCAGGAGAGGATTAGTGTTATATGGCTACACCTTC
- - TRBJ2-3 TRBV7-9 CASSLEGKNTDTQYF TGTGCCAGCAGCTTAGAGGGCAAAAACACAGATACGCAGTATTTT
few - TRBJ2-1 TRBV20-1 CSAIALADVKFF TGCAGTGCTATTGCTCTAGCCGATGTCAAGTTCTTC
few - TRBJ1-2 TRBV25-1 CASSEYSLNYGYTF TGTGCCAGCAGTGAATACTCACTCAACTATGGCTACACCTTC
few - TRBJ2-7 TRBV6-5 CASSYSERYYEQYF TGTGCCAGCAGTTACTCTGAACGGTACTACGAGCAGTACTTC
many - TRBJ1-4 TRBV19 CASSSQQDEKLFF TGTGCCAGTAGTAGCCAGCAGGATGAAAAACTGTTTTTT
few TRBD1 TRBJ1-4 TRBV20-1 CSAGDRVREKLFF TGCAGTGCTGGGGACAGGGTGCGCGAAAAACTGTTTTTT
- - TRBJ2-5 TRBV11-3 CASSQGPAVGEETQYF TGTGCCAGCAGTCAGGGGCCAGCTGTTGGAGAAGAGACCCAGTACTTC
few - TRBJ2-3 TRBV7-8 CASSSQGRLSTDTQYF TGTGCCAGCAGCTCACAGGGTAGGCTGAGCACAGATACGCAGTATTTT
- - TRBJ2-7 TRBV6-6 CASTSRDGYEQYF TGTGCCAGCACCTCCCGGGATGGCTACGAGCAGTACTTC
many - TRBJ1-4 TRBV29-1 CSVEGGEKLFF TGCAGCGTTGAGGGGGGTGAAAAACTGTTTTTT
many - TRBJ2-5 TRBV5-1 CASSLENVQETQYF TGCGCCAGCAGTTTGGAGAATGTCCAAGAGACCCAGTACTTC
- - TRBJ2-3 TRBV5-1 CASSLAQVTDTQYF TGCGCCAGCAGCTTGGCCCAGGTTACAGATACGCAGTATTTT
- TRBD1 TRBJ2-2 TRBV27 CASMTGALTGELFF TGTGCCAGTATGACAGGGGCGCTCACCGGGGAGCTGTTTTTT
many - TRBJ1-1 TRBV29-1 CSVGTVEAFF TGCAGCGTTGGGACAGTTGAAGCTTTCTTT
few TRBD2 TRBJ2-1 TRBV3-1 CASSQGPPVAGGGYNEQFF TGTGCCAGCAGCCAAGGACCCCCGGTGGCGGGAGGCGGATACAATGAGCAGTTCTTC
many - TRBJ2-4 TRBV28 CASSLGGLAKNIQYF TGTGCCAGCAGTTTGGGGGGGCTAGCCAAAAACATTCAGTACTTC
- - TRBJ2-7 TRBV6-2/TRBV6-3 CASSFPLYEQYF TGTGCCAGCAGTTTCCCCCTCTACGAGCAGTACTTC
many - TRBJ1-5 TRBV7-6 CARIKWPLEGNQPQHF TGTGCCAGAATAAAATGGCCCCTTGAGGGCAATCAGCCCCAGCATTTT
few - TRBJ2-3 TRBV5-1 CASGMDNWIFDTQYF TGCGCCAGCGGGATGGATAATTGGATTTTTGATACGCAGTATTTT
- TRBD1 TRBJ1-2 TRBV18 CASSPLPAGQGRKRDGYTF TGTGCCAGCTCACCACTTCCCGCGGGACAGGGCCGCAAGAGGGATGGCTACACCTTC
- - TRBJ2-2 TRBV6-5 CASSGQGELFF TGTGCCAGCAGCGGACAGGGGGAGCTGTTTTTT
few - TRBJ1-5 TRBV20-1 CSAREGVLQPQHF TGCAGTGCTAGAGAGGGGGTACTGCAGCCCCAGCATTTT
few - TRBJ2-5 TRBV5-1 CASSFGRSTETQYF TGCGCCAGCAGCTTTGGGAGAAGTACGGAGACCCAGTACTTC
- - TRBJ2-3 TRBV20-1 CSAALAGSAADTQYF TGCAGTGCTGCACTTGCCGGGAGCGCTGCAGATACGCAGTATTTT
few - TRBJ1-2 TRBV4-3 CASSQDHRDYGYTF TGCGCCAGCAGCCAGGATCACCGGGATTATGGCTACACCTTC
few - TRBJ2-3 TRBV5-4 CASSFGGRSTDTQYF TGTGCCAGCAGCTTCGGGGGCCGTAGCACAGATACGCAGTATTTT
few TRBD1 TRBJ2-7 TRBV19 CASSTWDRGSYEQYF TGTGCCAGTAGCACCTGGGACAGGGGCTCCTACGAGCAGTACTTC
many - TRBJ1-1 TRBV28 CASSMDGVTEAFF TGTGCCAGCAGTATGGATGGTGTCACTGAAGCTTTCTTT
few - TRBJ2-1 TRBV18 CASSPSQGGSYNEQFF TGTGCCAGCTCACCATCCCAGGGGGGATCCTACAATGAGCAGTTCTTC
many - TRBJ2-7 TRBV5-1 CASSLGGGRNEQYF TGCGCCAGCAGCTTGGGGGGCGGGCGTAACGAGCAGTACTTC
few - TRBJ2-5 TRBV28 CASSFRPEWETQYF TGTGCCAGCAGTTTTCGCCCAGAATGGGAGACCCAGTACTTC
- - TRBJ2-5 TRBV9 CASSVGSNDRARYQETQYF TGTGCCAGCAGCGTAGGAAGCAACGACCGGGCCCGGTACCAAGAGACCCAGTACTTC
few TRBD1 TRBJ2-1 TRBV7-3 CASRRTGTDNEQFF TGTGCCAGCAGGCGTACCGGGACAGACAATGAGCAGTTCTTC
- - TRBJ2-2 TRBV3-1 CASSQVVRLRTGELFF TGTGCCAGCAGCCAAGTGGTCAGACTAAGGACCGGGGAGCTGTTTTTT
- - TRBJ1-4 TRBV5-1 CASRSGRLNEKLFF TGCGCCAGCAGGTCGGGACGCCTTAATGAAAAACTGTTTTTT
few TRBD2 TRBJ2-3 TRBV25-1 CASSEGLAPYTQYF TGTGCCAGCAGTGAGGGACTAGCTCCCTATACGCAGTATTTT
few - TRBJ2-3 TRBV3-1 CASSRRRGADTQYF TGTGCCAGCAGTCGGCGGAGGGGGGCAGATACGCAGTATTTT
- - TRBJ2-1 TRBV21-1 CASSSRGALCDEQFF TGTGCCAGCAGCTCCCGGGGGGCCTTGTGCGATGAGCAGTTCTTC
- - TRBJ2-5 TRBV20-1 CSATRRPHQETQYF TGCAGTGCTACCAGGAGACCTCACCAGGAGACCCAGTACTTC
- TRBD1 TRBJ2-7 TRBV3-1 CASSRTGPFYEQYF TGTGCCAGCAGCCGGACAGGACCTTTTTACGAGCAGTACTTC
- TRBD1 TRBJ2-7 TRBV29-1 CSVAQGDEQYF TGCAGCGTTGCACAGGGGGACGAGCAGTACTTC
- - TRBJ2-2 TRBV5-5 CASSLFVNTGELFF TGTGCCAGCAGCTTGTTCGTAAACACCGGGGAGCTGTTTTTT
few - TRBJ2-3 TRBV14 CASSQDWARADTQYF TGTGCCAGCAGCCAAGACTGGGCTCGGGCAGATACGCAGTATTTT
- - TRBJ1-1 TRBV7-9 CASSSGDEEAFF TGTGCCAGCAGCTCTGGGGACGAGGAAGCTTTCTTT
- TRBD1 TRBJ2-7 TRBV14 CASSQEQGAHSYEQYF TGTGCCAGCAGCCAGGAACAGGGGGCGCACAGCTACGAGCAGTACTTC
- - TRBJ1-1 TRBV29-1 CSALGHLNTEAFF TGCAGCGCTTTGGGACATTTGAACACTGAAGCTTTCTTT